Described below is a single TCR beta chain sequence and its context. The antigen is undetermined. Researchers used 5'RACE with constant-segment primers to make TCR alpha and TCR beta cDNA libraries that carry sample barcodes and UMIs. In TCRdb, the 5' RACE reads were re-called with MiXCR into one record per CDR3 protein. The sample lists about 250,000 distinct CDR3 sequences, about 16% occurring once. These data come from a study of T-cell memory formation after mild COVID-19. The overall study: Across donors, TCR clusters were largely donor specific. Whole-study findings and limits: Some responding clones appeared in pre-infection memory, suggesting cross-reactive memory joined. CD4+ clones that contracted lay mainly in CM and EM; CD8+ ones lay in EMRA.

Per germline, CDR1 KGHSH and CDR2 LQKENI. The V segment lost 8 bases and the J segment 6 bases; nucleotides outside the gene matches: 7. This CDR3 is 14 amino acids long. This chain connects TRBV18 to TRBJ2-1, with TRBD1 identical over 10 bases. The sequenced sample consisted of PBMCs or a T cell subset sorted from them (not recorded which). The receptor was derived from an adult woman who had mild COVID-19 (a few samples of this study predate the infection). Cell type and time point are not known. For the CDR3, the DNA is TGTGCCAGCACCCGGGACAGGGGTGGCAATGAGCAGTTCTTC. Amino acid sequence: CASTRDRGGNEQFF.